Listed here are 30 T cell receptor beta chains from one sample, sequenced in a study of blood T cell repertoires in COVID-19 (dated by TCRdb to 2019 to 2021). The library was made by the immunoSEQ multiplex PCR assay. TCRdb took over this immuneACCESS table, retaining in-frame rearrangements with V and J assigned. Such tables are incomplete; in checked studies, under half of the missing clones stem from an unresolved V gene, and the remainder is unexplained. The sample data list some 220,000 clones, and around four fifths of these were observed just once. The ten largest clones capture roughly 18% of the sample. Sequenced sample: peripheral blood. The receptors originated from a woman over 75 with active or convalescent COVID-19.

This chain uses TRBV30 with TRBJ2-1; 8 bases map to TRBD2. CDR1 is GTSNPN, CDR2 SVGIG, per germline (reference sequence). The trim removed 2 bases at V and 5 bases at J, leaving 5 bases unmatched. The CDR3 runs 14 residues. The CDR3 here is CAWSLTSANNEQFF. CDR3 in DNA: TGTGCCTGGAGTTTGACTAGCGCTAACAATGAGCAGTTCTTC.

This chain joins TRBV25-1 and TRBJ2-6; D is undetermined. Germline CDR1 reads MGHDK; CDR2 reads SYGVNS. Trimming removed 3 bases at V and 0 bases at J, with 3 bases between. The CDR3 is 14 residues long. The DNA for the CDR3 is TGTGCCAGCAGTGACTCCTCTGGGGCCAACGTCCTGACTTTC. Protein: CASSDSSGANVLTF. The complete variable domain, with remaining parts taken from reference TRBV25-1 and TRBJ2-6, reads EADIYQTPRYLVIGTGKKITLECSQTMGHDKMYWYQQDPGMELHLIHYSYGVNSTEKGDLSSESTVSRIRTEHFPLTLESARPSHTSQYLCASSDSSGANVLTFGAGSRLTVL.

The chain links TRBV7-2 to TRBJ1-2; D call uncertain. V was shortened by 1 base and J by 3 bases, with 12 bases between the two germline ends. The length of the CDR3 is 15 residues. The germline gives CDR1 SGHTA, CDR2 FQGNSA. CDR3 DNA sequence: TGTGCCAGCAGCTTAGTTCAGGACTGGCACTATGGCTACACCTTC. Its protein is CASSLVQDWHYGYTF.

J is TRBJ2-4 and V is TRBV11-3; possibly TRBD2 for D (5 bases). Trimming took 0 bases from V and 0 from J, leaving 12 bases between them. The CDR3 covers 17 residues. Germline assignment: CDR1 SGHNT and CDR2 YENEEA. The CDR3 DNA reads as TGTGCCAGCAGCTTAGATCCGGGGTCCCTAGCCAAAAACATTCAGTACTTC. Amino acids: CASSLDPGSLAKNIQYF.

This chain links TRBV4-1 with TRBJ2-1; D is undetermined. The CDR3 loop spans 13 amino acids. Between the trimmed V and J ends, which lost 5 bases and 4 bases, there was a span of 9 bases. Per germline, CDR1 MGHRA and CDR2 YSYEKL. CDR3 region: CASSVKAYNEQFF. The CDR3 region has the DNA TGCGCCAGCAGCGTCAAAGCGTACAATGAGCAGTTCTTC.

The gene calls are TRBV23-1 and TRBJ2-7; 9 positions agree with TRBD2. TRBV23-1 is designated an ORF whose function remains uncertain. This CDR3 is 18 amino acids long. With 3 bases clipped from V and 2 bases from J, the junction kept 14 bases outside the gene matches. The CDR3 coding sequence is TGCGCCAGCAGTCACAGTCTCCGGGCTAGCGGGAAGGCCTACGAGCAGTACTTC. It encodes CASSHSLRASGKAYEQYF.

This clone was observed once. CDR3 residues: CASRPTDRGKDGYTF. CDR3 bases: TGTGCCAGCAGACCTACTGACAGGGGCAAGGATGGCTACACCTTC. V and J are TRBV3-1 (or the pseudogene TRBV3-2) and TRBJ1-2; 8 nucleotides line up with TRBD1. The V segment lost 6 bases and the J segment 6 bases; nucleotides outside the gene matches: 12. This CDR3 contains 15 residues. Germline assignment: CDR1 LGHDT and CDR2 YNNKEL (reference sequence).

V and J are TRBV5-1 and TRBJ2-1; 8 bases are shared with TRBD1. With 4 bases clipped from V and 6 bases from J, the junction kept 9 bases outside the gene matches. Germline-derived CDR1 and CDR2 are SGHRS and YFSETQ. This CDR3 has 15 amino acids. The CDR3 DNA follows: TGCGCCAGCAGCCTCGGGACAGGATTTACCAATGAGCAGTTCTTC. Protein product: CASSLGTGFTNEQFF.

This clone has only one observation. The chain has TRBV12-3 or TRBV12-4 and TRBJ1-1, with a weak D call TRBD1 (6 bases). The CDR3 totals 13 residues. V was cut by 6 bases and J by 11 bases, with 19 bases left in between. The CDR3 here is CASRLQGYTPAFF. For the CDR3, the DNA is TGTGCCAGCAGATTACAGGGTTATACCCCGGCTTTCTTT.

The V gene is TRBV10-3, the J gene TRBJ1-5; D perhaps matches TRBD1 (5 bases). CDR1 ENHRY and CDR2 SYGVKD come from the germline V gene. The CDR3 totals 16 residues. Trimming left V 2 bases short and J 6 bases short, with 17 bases between. The CDR3 loop is CAISEAGQGKRQPQHF. The CDR3 DNA sequence: TGTGCCATCAGTGAGGCGGGGCAGGGAAAACGTCAGCCCCAGCATTTT.

This clone was detected ten times or more. The gene calls are TRBV6-1 and TRBJ2-3; 8 bases align to TRBD2. CDR3 length equals 18 residues. Losses at the gene ends were 0 bases for V and 2 bases for J; bases not matched to a gene: 10. Germline CDR1 reads MNHNS; CDR2 reads SASEGT. The CDR3 is CASSEASASGFLTDTQYF. Here the CDR3 DNA reads TGTGCCAGCAGTGAAGCGTCGGCTAGCGGGTTTCTCACAGATACGCAGTATTTT.

A few counts support this clone. The chain uses TRBV5-6 and TRBJ1-2, with 8 bases identical to TRBD1. This CDR3 spans 13 amino acids. Germline-derived CDR1 and CDR2 are SGHDT and YYEEEE. V trimming: 2 bases; J trimming: 8 bases; junction bases outside the gene matches: 5. The CDR3, as DNA: TGTGCCAGCAGCTTCGACAGGGGTGGCGGCTACACCTTC. Translating gives CASSFDRGGGYTF.

The chain carries TRBV24-1 and TRBJ1-1; TRBD1 agrees at 7 bases. The CDR3 loop spans 14 amino acids. Germline assignment: CDR1 KGHDR and CDR2 SFDVKD. The ends lost 6 bases at V and 1 base at J; junction bases unmatched: 4. The CDR3 reads CATSPTGTNTEAFF. The DNA of the CDR3 is TGTGCCACCAGTCCGACAGGGACGAACACTGAAGCTTTCTTT.

In its sample, this clone was seen once. J is TRBJ2-3 and V is TRBV7-6; possibly TRBD2 for D (6 bases). The germline gives CDR1 SGHVS, CDR2 FNYEAQ. With 5 bases removed from V and 6 bases from J, the gap between germline ends came to 15 bases. This CDR3 comprises 14 residues. The CDR3: CASSIPGAGDTQYF. Here the CDR3 DNA reads TGTGCCAGCAGCATTCCCGGCGCGGGGGATACGCAGTATTTT. The complete variable domain, with remaining parts taken from reference TRBV7-6 and TRBJ2-3, reads GAGVSQSPRYKVTKRGQDVALRCDPISGHVSLYWYRQALGQGPEFLTYFNYEAQQDKSGLPNDRFSAERPEGSISTLTIQRTEQRDSAMYRCASSIPGAGDTQYFGPGTRLTVL.

This clone was detected only a few times. The V and J genes are TRBV30 and TRBJ2-7, with D possibly being TRBD1 (6 bases). From germline, CDR1 is GTSNPN and CDR2 SVGIG (reference sequence). Trimming pared 3 bases from V and 2 bases from J, leaving 8 bases between. The CDR3 runs to 12 residues. Here the CDR3 reads CAWRGATYEQYF. CDR3 in DNA: TGTGCCTGGAGGGGGGCTACCTACGAGCAGTACTTC.

The chain links TRBV23-1 to TRBJ1-2; 7 nucleotides align to TRBD1. TRBV23-1 qualifies as an ORF whose function is uncertain. V was pared by 10 bases and J by 4 bases, with 12 bases of the junction left unmatched. This CDR3 region has 14 residues. The CDR3 spells CATKGQINFYGYTF. The CDR3 bases are TGCGCCACCAAGGGACAGATCAACTTCTATGGCTACACCTTC.

This chain uses TRBV4-3 with TRBJ1-4; no definite D call. Trimming took off 0 bases at V and 2 bases at J, with 16 bases between the two ends. From germline, CDR1 is LGHNA and CDR2 YSLEER. CDR3 length equals 18 residues. The CDR3 nucleotides read TGCGCCAGCAGCCAAGATCCCAGACTCCGTGGGACTAATGAAAAACTGTTTTTT. It codes for CASSQDPRLRGTNEKLFF.

The chain is built from TRBV15 and TRBJ2-5, with 13 bases identical to TRBD2. J was trimmed by 4 bases and V by 1 base; bases with no gene match: 3. The CDR3 totals 16 residues. The germline gives CDR1 LNHNV, CDR2 YYDKDF (reference sequence). The DNA of the CDR3 is TGTGCCACCAGCAGAGGACTAGCGGGGGGCGGAGAGACCCAGTACTTC. Its protein is CATSRGLAGGGETQYF.

This clone has just one count. The chain has TRBV7-8 and TRBJ1-1; no clear D gene. CDR3 size: 13 residues. Germline V gene data show CDR1 as SGHVS and CDR2 as FQNEAQ. V lost 0 bases, J lost 2 bases, and 4 bases lay in between. CDR3 sequence: CASSLAHNTEAFF. CDR3 coding DNA: TGTGCCAGCAGCTTAGCACATAACACTGAAGCTTTCTTT.

The chain uses TRBV28 and TRBJ2-7; possible D gene TRBD1, 5 bases. The CDR3 has 14 amino acids. CDR1 MDHEN and CDR2 SYDVKM come from the germline V gene. V lost 1 base to trimming and J lost 0 bases, with 7 bases between them. CDR3 in amino acids: CASSLFQGSYEQYF. CDR3 sequence (DNA): TGTGCCAGCAGTTTATTCCAGGGCTCCTACGAGCAGTACTTC. The entire variable domain, with the rest obtained from reference TRBV28 and TRBJ2-7, is as follows: DVKVTQSSRYLVKRTGEKVFLECVQDMDHENMFWYRQDPGLGLRLIYFSYDVKMKEKGDIPEGYSVSREKKERFSLILESASTNQTSMYLCASSLFQGSYEQYFGPGTRLTVT.

This chain joins TRBV5-4 and TRBJ2-1; TRBD1 matches at 7 bases. V dropped 5 bases and J dropped 4; count of bases not matched to a gene: 0. CDR1 SGHNT and CDR2 YYREEE come from the germline V gene (reference sequence). The CDR3 runs to 12 residues. In nucleotides, the CDR3 is TGTGCCAGCAGGACAGGGTACAATGAGCAGTTCTTC. This gives the protein CASRTGYNEQFF.

The CDR3 protein is CASSLDWGRENTIYF. The DNA of the CDR3 is TGTGCCAGCAGCTTAGATTGGGGCAGGGAAAACACCATATATTTT. This chain connects TRBV7-2 to TRBJ1-3, with a possible D match to TRBD1 (5 bases). Germline values: CDR1 SGHTA, CDR2 FQGNSA. V dropped 1 base and J dropped 6 bases, with 13 bases sitting between them. The CDR3 is 15 amino acids.

This clone appeared a single time. CDR3 sequence reads: CASSTSTDTQYF. The CDR3 nucleotides read TGTGCCAGCAGCACAAGCACAGATACGCAGTATTTT. This chain connects TRBV11-3 to TRBJ2-3; no reliable D call. The CDR3 has 12 amino acids. Trimming stripped 5 bases from V and 0 bases from J, with 3 bases between. Germline V gene lookup returns CDR1 SGHNT and CDR2 YENEEA.

V gene TRBV11-2 combines with J gene TRBJ2-3; tentative D call: TRBD2 (7 bases). The germline gives CDR1 SGHAT, CDR2 FQNNGV. Trimming pared 3 bases from V and 5 bases from J, leaving 12 bases between. CDR3 length: 14 residues. The CDR3 here is CASSFGGPQDTQYF. The CDR3 DNA sequence: TGTGCCAGCAGCTTCGGGGGGCCCCAAGATACGCAGTATTTT.

This clone has just one count. The chain employs TRBV9 and TRBJ1-1, with a tentative D call TRBD1 (5 bases). This CDR3 is 15 amino acids long. Between the trimmed V and J ends, which lost 1 base and 5 bases, there was a span of 15 bases. CDR1 is SGDLS and CDR2 is YYNGEE in the germline V gene. CDR3 region: CASSVMGTGGTEAFF. CDR3 coding DNA: TGTGCCAGCAGCGTAATGGGGACCGGGGGAACTGAAGCTTTCTTT.

This sequence joins TRBV6-1 and TRBJ1-1; D is unresolved. Per the germline V gene, CDR1 is MNHNS and CDR2 is SASEGT. The CDR3 runs to 13 residues. The V gene lost 2 bases and the J gene lost 2 bases, with 6 bases spanning the gap. CDR3 DNA sequence: TGTGCCAGCAGTGAAATGAGAAACACTGAAGCTTTCTTT. It is translated as CASSEMRNTEAFF.

The chain recombines TRBV30 with TRBJ2-1; 8 bases are a match to TRBD2. Germline V gene lookup returns CDR1 GTSNPN and CDR2 SVGIG (reference sequence). The CDR3 covers 14 residues. V gave up 0 bases and J gave up 4 bases; unmatched junction bases: 2. CDR3 protein: CAWSVLAAYNEQFF. The DNA of the CDR3 is TGTGCCTGGAGTGTACTAGCGGCTTACAATGAGCAGTTCTTC.

The chain combines TRBV7-9 with TRBJ2-5; 7 bases line up with TRBD1. The CDR3 is 13 residues long. Losses at the gene ends were 5 bases for V and 5 bases for J; bases not matched to a gene: 5. In germline, CDR1 is SEHNR, CDR2 FQNEAQ (reference sequence). CDR3 sequence: CASSATGEETQYF. For the CDR3, the DNA is TGTGCCAGCAGCGCCACAGGGGAGGAGACCCAGTACTTC. Complete variable domain (other parts from reference TRBV7-9 and TRBJ2-5): DTGVSQNPRHKITKRGQNVTFRCDPISEHNRLYWYRQTLGQGPEFLTYFQNEAQLEKSRLLSDRFSAERPKGSFSTLEIQRTEQGDSAMYLCASSATGEETQYFGPGTRLLVL.

The chain employs TRBV24-1 and TRBJ1-6; the match to TRBD1 covers 7 bases. Trimming cost V 7 bases and J 9 bases; bases outside gene matches: 8. The CDR3 covers 14 residues. Germline V gene sequence: CDR1 KGHDR, CDR2 SFDVKD. DNA for the CDR3: TGTGCCACCAGCCGGGACAGCGAAAGTTCACCCCTCCACTTT. This codes for CATSRDSESSPLHF.

The gene calls are TRBV18 and TRBJ2-7; 8 nucleotides align to TRBD1. The CDR3 spans 15 residues. V lost 2 bases, J lost 3 bases, and 6 bases stayed unmatched. In germline, CDR1 is KGHSH, CDR2 LQKENI. The CDR3 reads CASSPGQGYVYEQYF. Here the CDR3 DNA reads TGTGCCAGCTCACCAGGACAGGGCTACGTCTACGAGCAGTACTTC.